This TCR beta chain was captured in a study of neurological immune-mediated disorders. This clonotype was detected ten times or more. Its specificity is not known. V lost 1 base to trimming and J lost 4 bases, with 16 bases between them. CDR3 length equals 16 residues. Germline loops: CDR1 LGHNA, CDR2 YSLEER. The study's findings and limits: The highest TCR clonal expansion occurred in HTLV-1-associated myelopathy; multiple sclerosis fell below healthy controls.

cDNA synthesis was performed by 5'RACE with 10-nucleotide random UMIs. From 15-18 subjects, each sequencing run yielded over 180 million TCR-beta sequences. TCRdb processed the 5' RACE reads anew with MiXCR; each CDR3 protein has one entry. The sample carries tens of thousands of distinct CDR3 sequences, about an eighth recorded once. This sequence joins TRBV4-3 and TRBJ1-1; possible D gene TRBD1, 5 bases. This receptor was taken from a man in his sixties in good health. The sequencing sample was made of PBMCs. CDR3 sequence: CASSQAEVGRGTEAFF. The CDR3 nucleotides are TGCGCCAGCAGCCAAGCCGAAGTGGGGCGGGGCACTGAAGCTTTCTTT.